This TCR beta chain is drawn from a study of vaccination and CD4 T cells after COVID-19. Study as a whole: As control conditions, cultures were given either a CEFX pool serving as positive control, an HIV-1 Nef pool, or no peptide at all.

Germline CDR1 reads SGHRS; CDR2 reads YFSETQ. This CDR3 comprises 14 residues. Trimming cost V 2 bases and J 4 bases, with 12 bases left between them. Treatment noted: roughly 11-day PBMC culture with coronavirus spike peptide pools or control peptides (ViraFEST assay). Oncomine TCR Beta short-read sequencing was applied to DNA from cultured CD4+ T cells. Each CDR3 protein is one row after TCRdb ran MiXCR on the PCR reads. This table holds 11,000 to 15,000 distinct CDR3 sequences, about 67% found once. In regard to this clonotype: Its antigen is not known.

This sequence originates from a human donor who had recovered from COVID-19. This chain joins TRBV5-1 and TRBJ1-1; D is possibly TRBD1 (5 bases). Sequenced sample: CD4+ T cells from blood, cultured in vitro. The CDR3 protein is CASSFPGRGTEAFF. CDR3 nucleotide sequence: TGCGCCAGCAGCTTCCCAGGGCGGGGCACTGAAGCTTTCTTT.